This T cell receptor (beta chain) was observed in a study of cytomegalovirus exposure and HLA in healthy donors (dated by TCRdb to the late 2010s). At the level of the whole study: According to an earlier analysis of 587 of the donors, about 190 million T cells yielded roughly 110 million unique TCR beta sequences and 250 to 350 Gb of sequence data. An early release covering roughly 600 HLA-typed donors comprised roughly 300 gigabases of sequencing data and roughly 86 million unique TCR sequences. Of the roughly 400 genotyped donors, 65% to 90% fell in the genetic ancestry cluster associated with self-reported Caucasian donors. The study aimed to test whether cataloging public T cell receptors could reveal signatures of past pathogen exposure. The T cell repertoires of under 700 subjects were profiled by immunosequencing and related to cytomegalovirus serostatus. A separate validation cohort of approximately 120 different subjects was used in addition to the approximately 610-subject first cohort. To predict cytomegalovirus infection status, the study combined high-throughput TCR immunosequencing, statistical association of individual TCRs with disease status, and machine learning. To study patterns of TCR occurrence, a later analysis re-analyzed previously published TCR beta repertoires from 600 to 750 donors and added high-resolution HLA genotyping. The later analysis used no new phenotypic data to find candidate immune exposures, relying instead on TCR beta sequences and their occurrence across donors. An earlier analysis of 587 of the donors used high-throughput TCR beta sequencing to judge whether each TCR beta V gene segment behaved as functional or pseudogenic. Donor age, sex, ethnicity and CMV serostatus were collected together with the repertoire data. Genome-wide SNP genotypes for about 65% of the roughly 670 donors were used in a later genetic analysis, which treated that subset as a discovery cohort. All discovery cohort repertoires had been generated using a single sequencing platform. Class I and class II HLA loci were covered by the typing at four-digit resolution. The number of typed donors differed by locus: 629-630 for A, B, C, DRB1 and DQB1; some 500 for DQA1; some 610 for DPA1; and about 450 for DPB1. Roughly 5 DR-DQ haplotypes were treated as single units for association and clustering because of strong linkage in the cohort. Among around 400 genotyped donors of the cohort, an average of approximately 240,000 unique TCR beta nucleotide sequences were sequenced per donor, roughly 20% of them non-productive. General conclusions and limits of the study: In a later analysis, the rate of TCR association differed among HLA loci, with DRB1 alleles having the most associated TCRs and HLA-C alleles having the fewest. Correlated functional status among segregating V segments might be attributable to linkage disequilibrium, but an unknown experimental factor could not be ruled out. Several of the top co-occurrence clusters appeared to be linked to parvovirus B19, influenza, CMV and Epstein-Barr virus, according to a later analysis. According to a later analysis, most CMV-associated TCR beta chains appeared to be HLA-restricted, and the HLA associations seemed to be driven largely by CMV exposure. Because some donors lacked HLA typing at each locus, the association tests relied only on the typed subset. Cytomegalovirus status was reported to be diagnosed by the classifier with high specificity and sensitivity in both the original and validation cohorts. In vitro tests confirmed that a few of the cytomegalovirus-associated TCR beta chains recognize cytomegalovirus antigens. According to a later genetic analysis, donors in an Asian-associated ancestry cluster had fewer N-insertions in productive TCRs than the approximately 690-donor mean. The authors suggested that the approach could potentially be extended to other disease states and immunological phenotypes. A further reported finding was that TCR beta sequences accurately predicted the HLA-A and HLA-B alleles for most subjects in the first cohort. Approximately 16 rarely observed V segments, including chromosome 9 orphons, were excluded from the earlier analysis of 550 to 700 of the donors because counts were too low. In a later analysis, HLA-associated TCR beta chains were found to be more clonally expanded and to have lower generation probabilities than equally common non-associated chains. A later genetic analysis associated a missense DCLRE1C variant with V-gene and J-gene trimming of TCR beta chains, and an independent cohort replicated the association. Assigning TCR associations to individual alleles was difficult when HLA alleles, especially DR and DQ, strongly co-occurred. Broadly in line with IMGT annotations, most TCR beta V segments showed up in productive rearrangements about 87% or about 30% of the time in an earlier analysis of roughly 590 of the donors. A group of highly shared sequence variants was considered likely to be a technical artifact of the sequencing pipeline. The cohort was sequenced for TCR beta chains only, and without alpha or paired-chain data the features that could be detected were limited. CMV serostatus was the only immune exposure information available for the cohort. The study gave a list of under 200 TCR beta chains associated with cytomegalovirus. Some IMGT-functional V segments, including TRBV6-2 and TRBV6-3, could not be distinguished by the 87-base-pair reads and were therefore excluded. In a later analysis, 16,951 TCR beta sequences were associated with specific HLA alleles at a false discovery rate of 0.05. While some public TCRs were present in many individuals, most TCR sequences turned up only very rarely across donors. Presence/absence analyses assumed roughly uniform sequencing depth across donors, an assumption that may not hold.

The cohort comprised fewer than 700 healthy bone marrow donors. At the time of sampling, every cohort member was nominally healthy, though immune exposures that went unrecorded were likely present. The donor was CMV seronegative and belonged to the group of 352 seronegative cohort members. Every donor gave a peripheral blood sample, and the peripheral blood mononuclear cells from that sample were used for TCR beta sequencing. Genomic DNA was extracted from the blood cell samples with the Qiagen DNeasy Blood Extraction Kit. The library was made by the immunoSEQ multiplex PCR assay. A mixture of 60 forward primers for TCR Vbeta segments and 13 reverse primers for TCR Jbeta segments was used in the multiplex PCR. A multiplex PCR assay on genomic DNA amplified the CDR3 region of rearranged TCR beta genes. On the Illumina HiSeq System, the amplified TCR beta libraries were sequenced as 87-base-pair reads. The authors processed their data as follows. A later analysis counted about 76 million unique TCR beta chains across the 670 or so repertoires, and 9 million to 14 million of these chains were shared by at least two donors. Raw reads were error-corrected and collapsed into unique sequences with a nearest-neighbor algorithm that merged closely related sequences to remove PCR and sequencing errors. Alignment of CDR3 sequences to IMGT reference sequences was used to assign V, D and J gene segments. For a sequence to be retained, at least a six-nucleotide match to both a V gene segment and a J gene segment was required. A rearrangement was called productive if the CDR3 had no stop codons and remained in frame with V and J, and every other rearrangement was called non-productive. Following IMGT convention, CDR3 was defined as the stretch from the second conserved V-encoded cysteine to the conserved J-encoded phenylalanine. Sequences without an unambiguous match to a single V gene segment were excluded from the earlier analysis of several hundred of the donors. In an earlier analysis of 587 of the donors, V segments were called functional above 56.7% productive rearrangements and were called segregating when the between-donor standard deviation exceeded 5%. A statistical classification framework was developed to diagnose cytomegalovirus status using the catalog of TCR beta chain sequences. In a later analysis, TCR nucleotide sequences were compared against IMGT/GENE-DB human TR gene sequences so that V and J genes could be assigned. A later analysis assigned CDR3 sequences and most-parsimonious VDJ recombination scenarios with the TCRdist pipeline. In a later analysis, each TCR beta chain was defined by its CDR3 amino acid sequence together with its V-gene family, and reads without a unique V-gene family were excluded. A later analysis removed 600 or so highly shared, low-generation-probability nucleotide sequences to deal with suspected cross-contamination and a sequencing artifact. In a later analysis, a clonal expansion index was calculated for each public chain from normalized within-repertoire ranks of inferred template counts. In a later analysis, generation probabilities were computed with a VDJ recombination model fitted to out-of-frame rearrangements, and the resulting probabilities were checked against IGoR. A later analysis scored TCR-TCR, TCR-HLA and TCR-CMV co-occurrence with hypergeometric tests, applying a repertoire-size bias correction to TCR pairs. False discovery rates were estimated in a later analysis by permuting HLA or CMV assignments 20 times. A later analysis grouped co-occurring TCRs with DBSCAN, adding TCRdist sequence similarity when clustering within HLA-allele-positive subsets. For co-occurrence clustering, repertoires with fewer than 30,000 or more than 120,000 public chains were excluded, along with 4 to 6 repertoires with anomalous nucleotide sharing. In its TCRdb copy, this immuneACCESS table keeps in-frame sequences only and misses some clones. Where compared with another copy, unresolved V genes explain less than half of these, and the others have no known cause. Clonal size and the V and J genes are those of that table, whereas D and trimming came from the DNA. The sample contains about 170,000 clones, 65% to 90% of them found a single time. The ten largest clones capture about 2.2% of the sample.

Worth noting for this clone: Its antigen is still unknown. Within one base of it there is no much larger clone, and no base qualities were kept.

V is pared back by 0 bases and J by 0 bases, with 7 bases lying between the germline termini. The CDR1 and CDR2 encoded by the germline V gene are SGHRS and YFSETQ. The CDR3 holds 15 amino acids from the cysteine to the phenylalanine. The only DNA kept is the CDR3, 45 bases in frame from the first base. The sequenced sample was PBMCs. This chain joins TRBV5-1 to TRBJ1-5; the D gene cannot be named for sure. This TCR derives from a male donor in good health and CMV-seronegative. The CDR3 region: CASSLGGSSNQPQHF. The DNA sequence reads TGCGCCAGCAGCTTGGGTGGGAGTAGCAATCAGCCCCAGCATTTT.